This T cell receptor (beta chain) was found in a study of blood T cell repertoires in COVID-19. Overall study context: Both acute and convalescent COVID-19 samples were obtained from the United States, Italy and Spain. Nucleic acid was either cDNA or gDNA, and it came from T cells, B-cell-depleted T cells, or PBMCs.

V was shortened by 0 bases and J by 9 bases, with 12 bases between the two germline ends. The V gene's germline CDR1 is LNHDA and CDR2 SQIVND (reference sequence). This CDR3 region has 13 residues. This clone was picked up a small number of times. As handled by the study authors: Quantification of nucleated cells was approximated via reference gene primer amplification. Assay used: immunoSEQ multiplex PCR; TCRdb lists only in-frame clones, some missing. V and J calls and clone size are given by that table; D and trimming were obtained from the DNA. The profile shows 200,000 to 250,000 clones, about 83% of them singletons.

Sequenced input: peripheral blood. The gene calls are TRBV19 and TRBJ2-7, with D possibly TRBD2 on 5 matching bases. This clonotype was sampled from a man older than 75 with acute or convalescent COVID-19. The CDR3 DNA reads TGTGCCAGTAGTATAGAGGGGAGAGGGAGGCAGTACTTC. Residues: CASSIEGRGRQYF. Supplemented by reference TRBV19 and TRBJ2-7, the full variable domain reads DGGITQSPKYLFRKEGQNVTLSCEQNLNHDAMYWYRQDPGQGLRLIYYSQIVNDFQKGDIAEGYSVSREKKESFPLTVTSAQKNPTAFYLCASSIEGRGRQYFGPGTRLTVT.